Listed below are T cell receptor beta chains from one sample, sequenced in a study of response to subunit inactivated influenza vaccine. TCRdb re-analysed the RT-PCR reads in MiXCR, keeping a single row per CDR3 protein. The sample includes roughly 780,000 distinct CDR3 sequences, less than 20% of them seen just once. The starting material was PBMCs from blood, obtained about 5 days after vaccination. Every receptor here comes from a middle-aged man who received an inactivated influenza vaccine. Both conserved end residues are part of each CDR3. A D gene is named only where the DNA matches it firmly. Size values are once, few and many counts, or a class for expanded clones, and some rows have none.

DNA,CDR3,J,V,D,size,length
TGCGCCAGCAGCTTGGCCGGGCCTTATAGCACAGATACGCAGTATTTT,CASSLAGPYSTDTQYF,TRBJ2-3,TRBV5-1,-,-,16
TGCGCCAGCAGCTTCCCCGGACAGGGTGCGAACACCGGGGAGCTGTTTTTT,CASSFPGQGANTGELFF,TRBJ2-2,TRBV5-1,TRBD1,few,17
TGCGCCAGCAGCTCGGCAACCGGGACGGTCACAGATACGCAGTATTTT,CASSSATGTVTDTQYF,TRBJ2-3,TRBV5-1,-,few,16
TGCAGCGTTTACTTTGGGACAGGGATTGAGCAGTTCTTC,CSVYFGTGIEQFF,TRBJ2-1,TRBV29-1,TRBD1,many,13
TGTGCCAGCAGTGATCCCCGGGACTACCAAGAGACCCAGTACTTC,CASSDPRDYQETQYF,TRBJ2-5,TRBV25-1,-,-,15
TGTGCCAGCTCACCACCAGATTCCTACAATGAGCAGTTCTTC,CASSPPDSYNEQFF,TRBJ2-1,TRBV18,-,-,14
TGTGCCAGCAGTTTATCTTCGGGGCAGGCGCCCTACGAGCAGTACTTC,CASSLSSGQAPYEQYF,TRBJ2-7,TRBV27,-,few,16
TGTGCCACCAGTGATCCGACACAGGTTACCGGGGCCAACGTCCTGACTTTC,CATSDPTQVTGANVLTF,TRBJ2-6,TRBV24-1,-,-,17
TGTGCCAGCTCACGGACGGGGAAGACCTACGAGCAGTACTTC,CASSRTGKTYEQYF,TRBJ2-7,TRBV18,-,-,14
TGTGCCACCAGCAGGACTCCGGGACGACCGGAGCAGTTCTTC,CATSRTPGRPEQFF,TRBJ2-1,TRBV15,-,few,14
TGTGCCAGCAGCTTAGGGGCCAGGGGGAATCAGCCCCAGCATTTT,CASSLGARGNQPQHF,TRBJ1-5,TRBV7-2,TRBD1,few,15
TGTGCCACCAGTGACCCCGGGACTAGCTTCTATGAGCAGTTCTTC,CATSDPGTSFYEQFF,TRBJ2-1,TRBV24-1,TRBD2,-,15
TGTGCCAGCAGTTTGGGGATCACCTACAATGAGCAGTTCTTC,CASSLGITYNEQFF,TRBJ2-1,TRBV28,-,few,14
TGTGCCAGCAGCTTGTTTAGCGGGGGTTCCTACGAGCAGTACTTC,CASSLFSGGSYEQYF,TRBJ2-7,TRBV5-5,TRBD2,-,15
TGTGCCAGCAGCCAATCCGGGACAGGGGGTAGTCAGCCCCAGCATTTT,CASSQSGTGGSQPQHF,TRBJ1-5,TRBV3-1,TRBD1,-,16
TGCGCCAGCAGCCAAGATTTGGAGGTTTCCTACAATGAGCAGTTCTTC,CASSQDLEVSYNEQFF,TRBJ2-1,TRBV4-3,-,-,16
TGTGCCAGCAGTCGTTCACAGGCTACCTACGAGCAGTACTTC,CASSRSQATYEQYF,TRBJ2-7,TRBV7-6,-,-,14
TGTGCCAGCAGCGTAGGGGGAGCGGGAGTTAGGGAGCAGTTCTTC,CASSVGGAGVREQFF,TRBJ2-1,TRBV9,TRBD2,few,15
TGTGCCAGCAGTTTGACAGCGGGGAGTAGAGAGACCCAGTACTTC,CASSLTAGSRETQYF,TRBJ2-5,TRBV28,TRBD2,-,15
TGCAGTGCTAGACAGAGCGGGAGGGACACCGGGGAGCTGTTTTTT,CSARQSGRDTGELFF,TRBJ2-2,TRBV20-1,TRBD2,-,15
TGCAGTGCTCTACCAGGGATCTACGAGCAGTACTTC,CSALPGIYEQYF,TRBJ2-7,TRBV20-1,-,many,12
TGCGCCAGCAGCGGACAGGGTTGGGAGACCCAGTACTTC,CASSGQGWETQYF,TRBJ2-5,TRBV5-1,TRBD1,few,13
TGCAGCGGGGCGACGTCAGGGGCCTACACTGAAGCTTTCTTT,CSGATSGAYTEAFF,TRBJ1-1,TRBV29-1,-,-,14
TGTGCCAGCAGGCTGACTAGCGGAGACACAGATACGCAGTATTTT,CASRLTSGDTDTQYF,TRBJ2-3,TRBV12-3/TRBV12-4,TRBD2,few,15
TGCAGCGTTGTCCACAGGGGAGCCAACGTCCTGACTTTC,CSVVHRGANVLTF,TRBJ2-6,TRBV29-1,TRBD1,many,13
TGTGCCAGCTCCGGGACAGGGTATAATTCACCCCTCCACTTT,CASSGTGYNSPLHF,TRBJ1-6,TRBV2,TRBD1,few,14
TGCGCCAGCAGCCCCAGGGATACGAGGGGAAGTCTCTACGAGCAGTACTTC,CASSPRDTRGSLYEQYF,TRBJ2-7,TRBV4-1,-,-,17
TGCAGTCCTTGGGGTGGGACTAGCGACACAGATACGCAGTATTTT,CSPWGGTSDTDTQYF,TRBJ2-3,TRBV20-1,TRBD2,few,15
TGTGCCTGGAGGACGCTGGGGGAGACCCAGTACTTC,CAWRTLGETQYF,TRBJ2-5,TRBV30,-,few,12
TGTGCCAGCAGCTCCCGGACCCGCCCTTCATGGTACGAGCAGTACTTC,CASSSRTRPSWYEQYF,TRBJ2-7,TRBV7-2,-,-,16
TGTGCCAGCAGGACCGGACAGAGGGCCACCACCGGGGAGCTGTTTTTT,CASRTGQRATTGELFF,TRBJ2-2,TRBV12-3/TRBV12-4,-,few,16
TGTGCCATCAGGTCGGACAGGGCTTCTGGCTACACCTTC,CAIRSDRASGYTF,TRBJ1-2,TRBV10-3,TRBD1,many,13
TGCAGTGCTAGAGAATGGGGGAATGGGGCCAACGTCCTGACTTTC,CSAREWGNGANVLTF,TRBJ2-6,TRBV20-1,-,few,15
TGTGCCAGCAGTTCCCCGCCCCAGTGGCGGTTCTTC,CASSSPPQWRFF,TRBJ2-1,TRBV12-3/TRBV12-4,-,-,12
TGTGCCAGCAGCCACACCAGTCGGGATGAGCAGTTCTTC,CASSHTSRDEQFF,TRBJ2-1,TRBV7-2,-,-,13
TGTGCCAGCAGCGTAGGGCAGTCAAACTACAATGAGCAGTTCTTC,CASSVGQSNYNEQFF,TRBJ2-1,TRBV9,-,few,15
TGCAGTGCTAGAAAACCGGGACAGGCAAACACTGAAGCTTTCTTT,CSARKPGQANTEAFF,TRBJ1-1,TRBV20-1,TRBD1,-,15
TGTGCCAGCAGGTTGACAGGGGTTAGCCAGCCCCAGCATTTT,CASRLTGVSQPQHF,TRBJ1-5,TRBV28,TRBD1,many,14
TGCGCCAGCACGTTGGACAGGGGCAACACTGAAGCTTTCTTT,CASTLDRGNTEAFF,TRBJ1-1,TRBV5-1,TRBD1,few,14
TGTGCCAGCAGTGTCGGGAGGCGACTGGGAGATACGCAGTATTTT,CASSVGRRLGDTQYF,TRBJ2-3,TRBV12-3/TRBV12-4,TRBD2,-,15
TGCGCCAGCAGCGCGACGGCAGGTACGCCCTACGAGCAGTACTTC,CASSATAGTPYEQYF,TRBJ2-7,TRBV5-1,-,-,15
TGTGCCAGCACCACAAGCGGCCTAGGGGCTCGGTACGAGCAGTACTTC,CASTTSGLGARYEQYF,TRBJ2-7,TRBV28,-,few,16
TGTGCCAGCAGTTCAGGACAGGCTCAGTACTTC,CASSSGQAQYF,TRBJ2-4,TRBV12-3/TRBV12-4,TRBD1,many,11
TGTGCCAGCTTCCCGTTCACCGGGACAGGGAAAACCTTC,CASFPFTGTGKTF,TRBJ1-2,TRBV28,TRBD1,-,13
TGTGCCAGCAGCTTAGTGGGAGGGCGTGACACAGATACGCAGTATTTT,CASSLVGGRDTDTQYF,TRBJ2-3,TRBV7-8,TRBD2,-,16
TGCAGTGCCCCCAGCGCAGGGAGACTCTATGGCTACACCTTC,CSAPSAGRLYGYTF,TRBJ1-2,TRBV20-1,-,few,14
TGCGCCAGCAGCGAGGGACAGGGACTAGATACGCAGTATTTT,CASSEGQGLDTQYF,TRBJ2-3,TRBV5-1,TRBD1,-,14
TGTGCCACCAGCAACCCTAGCGGGAGGGCTTCGGAGCAGTTCTTC,CATSNPSGRASEQFF,TRBJ2-1,TRBV15,TRBD2,many,15